The 15 T cell receptor beta chains below all came from one sample that was sequenced in a study of blood T cell repertoires in COVID-19. Assay: immunoSEQ multiplex PCR; the TCRdb copy retains only in-frame clones and omits some. This sample carries about 80,000 clones, approximately 80% of them seen once, and the ten largest clones take 10% to 15%. Sequenced material: peripheral blood. The receptors shown here come from a human donor in a cohort sampled during active COVID-19.

The chain carries TRBV6-1 and TRBJ1-5; 7 bases line up with TRBD1. Looked up from germline, CDR1 is MNHNS and CDR2 is SASEGT. V shed 0 bases, J shed 7 bases, and the junction held 6 bases outside the gene matches. The CDR3 has 15 amino acids. The CDR3 coding sequence is TGTGCCAGCAGTGAAGCAGGGGGCGTCTTGCAGCCCCAGCATTTT. This translates into CASSEAGGVLQPQHF.

The chain is built from TRBV5-1 and TRBJ1-2; possibly TRBD1 for D (5 bases). The CDR3 covers 14 residues. The V gene lost 2 bases and the J gene lost 2 bases, with 10 bases spanning the gap. CDR1 is SGHRS, CDR2 YFSETQ, per germline. CDR3 residues: CASSLSKGNYGYTF. DNA of the CDR3: TGCGCCAGCAGCTTATCTAAGGGGAACTATGGCTACACCTTC.

The V call is TRBV2, the J call TRBJ1-5; no firm D call. Germline loops: CDR1 SNHLY, CDR2 FYNNEI. CDR3 size: 16 residues. V lost 3 bases and J lost 1, with 13 bases in between. CDR3 in amino acids: CASSDAPGFSNQPQHF. DNA of the CDR3: TGTGCCAGCAGTGATGCCCCCGGGTTCAGCAATCAGCCCCAGCATTTT.

This chain links TRBV3-1 (or the pseudogene TRBV3-2) with TRBJ1-1, with D perhaps matching TRBD1 (5 bases). Trimming pared 4 bases from V and 1 base from J, leaving 10 bases between. Germline loops: CDR1 LGHDT, CDR2 YNNKEL (reference sequence). The CDR3 length is 14 residues. CDR3 protein: CASSRGPSNTEAFF. Written as DNA, the CDR3 is TGTGCCAGCAGCCGGGGCCCCTCGAACACTGAAGCTTTCTTT.

V and J are TRBV7-9 and TRBJ1-4; 9 bases agree with TRBD1. CDR1 is SEHNR, CDR2 FQNEAQ, per germline (reference sequence). The CDR3 runs 14 residues. Losses at the gene ends were 4 bases for V and 5 bases for J; bases not matched to a gene: 2. The CDR3 bases are TGTGCCAGCAGCTCGGACAGGGGCAATGAAAAACTGTTTTTT. Translation: CASSSDRGNEKLFF.

This clone has only one observation. The chain links TRBV19 to TRBJ2-7; D is perhaps TRBD1 (6 bases). Between the trimmed V and J ends, which lost 5 bases and 4 bases, there was a span of 15 bases. CDR1 and CDR2 (germline): LNHDA, SQIVND (reference sequence). This CDR3 has 14 residues. The CDR3 DNA reads TGTGCCAGTAGTCCCGGGACACTTTCTTACGAGCAGTACTTC. It codes for CASSPGTLSYEQYF.

The CDR3 DNA reads TGTGCCAGCAGTCCCACAGGTTACGAGCAGTACTTC. This encodes CASSPTGYEQYF. This chain uses TRBV12-3 or TRBV12-4 with TRBJ2-7, with a tentative D call TRBD1 (5 bases). This CDR3 has 12 amino acids. Between the trimmed V and J ends, which lost 5 bases and 4 bases, there was a span of 9 bases.

The chain couples TRBV12-5 to TRBJ2-3; 8 bases map to TRBD2. The ends lost 6 bases at V and 1 base at J; junction bases unmatched: 3. The germline gives CDR1 LGHNT, CDR2 FRNRAP. The CDR3 extends over 14 amino acids. CDR3 residues: CASGQGLGTDTQYF. Here the CDR3 DNA reads TGTGCTAGTGGCCAGGGACTAGGCACAGATACGCAGTATTTT.

The chain is built from TRBV7-8 and TRBJ1-2; the D is unclear. The V gene's germline CDR1 is SGHVS and CDR2 FQNEAQ. With 1 base removed from V and 4 bases from J, the gap between germline ends came to 7 bases. The CDR3 loop spans 13 amino acids. The CDR3, as DNA: TGTGCCAGCAGCTTAGACAGCCTCTATGGCTACACCTTC. Protein product: CASSLDSLYGYTF.

In its sample, this clone was seen a few times. The V and J genes are TRBV7-9 and TRBJ2-7; TRBD1 might be the D (5 bases). V was trimmed by 4 bases and J by 1 base, leaving 8 bases between them. The germline CDR1 and CDR2 sequences are SEHNR and FQNEAQ (reference sequence). The length of the CDR3 is 13 residues. The CDR3 reads CASSSTASYEQYF. The CDR3 bases are TGTGCCAGCAGCTCGACAGCATCCTACGAGCAGTACTTC.

The chain employs TRBV7-9 and TRBJ1-6; 7 bases align to TRBD1. The CDR3 totals 16 residues. Losses at the gene ends were 0 bases for V and 5 bases for J; bases not matched to a gene: 4. From germline, CDR1 is SEHNR and CDR2 FQNEAQ (reference sequence). The CDR3 sequence is CASSLASTGHNSPLHF. In DNA form, the CDR3 reads TGTGCCAGCAGCTTAGCTTCGACAGGGCATAATTCACCCCTCCACTTT.

The rearrangement uses TRBV10-3 and TRBJ1-2, with 10 bases fitting TRBD1. CDR1 is ENHRY, CDR2 SYGVKD, per germline. The CDR3 loop spans 15 amino acids. Trimming at V came to 7 bases and at J to 1 base, leaving 6 bases not matched to a gene. The CDR3 DNA follows: TGTGCCATCACCGGCGGGACAGGGGATAACTATGGCTACACCTTC. Translation: CAITGGTGDNYGYTF.

This clone has more than one count but fewer than ten. The rearrangement joins TRBV6-5 to TRBJ1-5; D is unclear. The CDR3 extends over 14 amino acids. V was cut by 5 bases and J by 6 bases, with 14 bases left in between. CDR1 is MNHEY and CDR2 is SVGAGI in the germline V gene. The CDR3 here is CASSLIQHGQPQHF. CDR3 sequence (DNA): TGTGCCAGCAGTCTTATACAGCACGGTCAGCCCCAGCATTTT.

The chain is built from TRBV4-2 and TRBJ2-7, with 9 positions matching TRBD1. The CDR3 extends over 16 amino acids. Germline loops: CDR1 LGHNA, CDR2 YNFKEQ. V trimming: 2 bases; J trimming: 2 bases; junction bases outside the gene matches: 7. The CDR3 region is CASSQLGGQGTYEQYF. The DNA of the CDR3 is TGTGCCAGCAGCCAACTGGGGGGACAGGGAACCTACGAGCAGTACTTC.

Within the sample, this clone is medium-sized (0.01 to 0.1%). The chain combines TRBV28 with TRBJ2-7, with D uncertain. CDR3 length equals 14 residues. The V gene's germline CDR1 is MDHEN and CDR2 SYDVKM. The germline V and J ends were trimmed by 7 bases and 0 bases, with 13 bases remaining between them. In DNA form, the CDR3 reads TGTGCCAGCAATCGGCTGGGCTCCTCCTACGAGCAGTACTTC. Protein sequence: CASNRLGSSYEQYF.